This TCR beta chain emerged from a study of T-cell reconstitution after alpha-beta-depleted transplantation in children. Concerning this clonotype: One end of the junction is discordant with germline, which a read error may explain.

For TCRbeta, the library was prepared with unique molecular identifiers. TCRdb analysed the PCR reads with MiXCR anew, one entry per CDR3 protein. The sample shows roughly 200,000 distinct CDR3 sequences, less than 15% of them seen only once. Germline V gives CDR1 MNHNS, CDR2 SASEGT. CDR3 length: 17 amino acids. The chain uses TRBV6-1 and TRBJ1-5, with D hard to call. The source material was PBMCs from the stem cell graft donor, sampled from the stem cell graft. The receptor was derived from a human donor who donated a stem cell graft to a child with acute lymphoblastic leukemia. The CDR3 reads CASSFLRGKGPNQPQHF. Written as DNA, the CDR3 is TGTGCCAGCTCCTTCCTACGGGGAAAGGGTCCCAATCAGCCCCAGCATTTC.